The T cell receptor (beta chain) under discussion was sequenced for a study of blood T cell repertoires in COVID-19. Study details: Specimens from acute and convalescent COVID-19 originated in the United States, Italy and Spain. Sample material is recorded as cDNA or gDNA derived from T cells, B-cell-depleted T cells, or PBMCs.

Per the original data handling: Reference gene primers were amplified, and this amplification served to estimate nucleated cell counts. Produced via immunoSEQ multiplex PCR; TCRdb's table is partial and in-frame only. D and trimming come from the DNA, and the V and J calls and clone size come from that table. This table holds hundreds of thousands of clones, around 90% found once. V was pared by 5 bases and J by 6 bases, with 7 bases of the junction left unmatched. CDR1 is SEHNR, CDR2 FQNEAQ, per germline (reference sequence). There are 14 residues in the CDR3. The chain couples TRBV7-9 to TRBJ1-1, with 9 bases matching TRBD1. Sequences were obtained from peripheral blood. This sequence originates from a woman in her late teens or twenties with acute or convalescent COVID-19. Here the CDR3 reads CASSVGQGTSEAFF. The CDR3 DNA reads TGTGCCAGCAGCGTGGGACAGGGTACTTCTGAAGCTTTCTTT.